The subject of this entry is one T cell receptor beta chain. Its cognate antigen is unknown. This record belongs to a study of monozygotic twins with inflammatory bowel disease. Study results and caveats: Data gave no support to a single strong signal or clonotype associated with IBD. Lower TCRbeta diversity (inverse Simpson) was seen in IBD patients than in healthy co-twins.

The CDR3 is 18 amino acids. Germline loops: CDR1 DFQATT, CDR2 SNEGSKA (reference sequence). TCRdb re-called the 5' RACE reads, yielding one record per CDR3 amino acid sequence without DNA. Its listing shows 350,000 to 500,000 distinct CDR3 sequences. Whole blood served as the source of total RNA, and no T cell sorting took place. Sequenced: blood. The receptor was isolated from a human donor with ulcerative colitis or Crohn's disease, or a healthy co-twin of an affected twin (not recorded which). The rearrangement joins TRBV20-1 to TRBJ1-6; TCRdb selects TRBD1, and the lack of DNA leaves this call unchecked. This chain's CDR3 is CSATDSATRSSYNSPLHF.